Listed here are 21 T cell receptor beta chains from one sample, sequenced in a study of monozygotic twins with inflammatory bowel disease. Reprocessing the 5' RACE reads, TCRdb reports a single entry for every CDR3 protein and omits DNA. This sample lists about 160,000 distinct CDR3 sequences; its ten largest clones have roughly 2.3%. The specimen sequenced was blood. These receptors came from a human donor with ulcerative colitis or Crohn's disease, or a healthy co-twin of an affected twin (not recorded which).

The chain links TRBV5-1 to TRBJ1-1; as DNA is missing, the TRBD1 call by TCRdb cannot be tested. The germline CDR1 and CDR2 sequences are SGHRS and YFSETQ. There are 14 residues in the CDR3. The CDR3: CASSGGAPGTEVFF.

V is TRBV12-3 or TRBV12-4 and J is TRBJ1-3; the D gene TCRdb calls, TRBD1, cannot be checked with no DNA. This CDR3 is 13 amino acids long. CDR3 amino acids: CASGDRGFNAIYF.

The rearrangement joins TRBV5-1 to TRBJ2-7; the D call of TRBD2 rests on TCRdb alone, since no DNA is present to check it. The CDR3 runs 15 residues. In germline, CDR1 is SGHRS, CDR2 YFSETQ. CDR3 region: CASSSVGTSGTEQYF.

This sequence joins TRBV7-6 and TRBJ2-7; checking the TCRdb D call of TRBD2 is not possible without DNA. The CDR3 sequence is 15 residues long. Germline CDR1 SGHVS, CDR2 FNYEAQ. The CDR3 is CASSPYSGTTYEQYF. The whole variable domain, remainder taken from reference TRBV7-6 and TRBJ2-7, is GAGVSQSPRYKVTKRGQDVALRCDPISGHVSLYWYRQALGQGPEFLTYFNYEAQQDKSGLPNDRFSAERPEGSISTLTIQRTEQRDSAMYRCASSPYSGTTYEQYFGPGTRLTVT.

CDR3 sequence: CSARSQRAEGNQPQHF. The rearrangement links TRBV20-1 to TRBJ1-5; there is no DNA to check the TCRdb D call of TRBD1. This CDR3 spans 16 amino acids. Germline CDR1 reads DFQATT; CDR2 reads SNEGSKA (reference sequence).

The chain employs TRBV20-1 and TRBJ2-1; without DNA, the TCRdb call of TRBD2 cannot be checked. Germline V CDR1 and CDR2: DFQATT, SNEGSKA (reference sequence). The CDR3 is 14 amino acids. CDR3 sequence: CSARGLAGGNEQFF.

This rearrangement joins TRBV20-1 to TRBJ2-3; no DNA is available, so the TRBD2 call from TCRdb remains unchecked. Germline CDR1 reads DFQATT; CDR2 reads SNEGSKA (reference sequence). The CDR3 loop spans 16 amino acids. CDR3 sequence: CSAEGLAGTSTDTQYF.

The chain carries TRBV4-2 and TRBJ1-2; the TRBD1 assignment by TCRdb is unverifiable without DNA. This CDR3 has 14 amino acids. Germline CDR1 is LGHNA and CDR2 is YNFKEQ. CDR3 loop: CASSQAQQGDGYTF.

V gene TRBV6-5 combines with J gene TRBJ2-1; TCRdb reports TRBD1, a call that lacks DNA to check it against. CDR1 is MNHEY, CDR2 SVGAGI, per germline. The CDR3 sequence is 16 residues long. CDR3 sequence reads: CASSLTGTGAYNEQFF.

The chain combines TRBV7-2 with TRBJ1-2; lacking DNA, the TRBD1 call made by TCRdb goes unchecked. The CDR3 is 16 residues long. Germline lookup yields CDR1 SGHTA and CDR2 FQGNSA. The CDR3 spells CASSPQQGFIVYGYTF. Variable domain in full (rest from reference TRBV7-2 and TRBJ1-2): GAGVSQSPSNKVTEKGKDVELRCDPISGHTALYWYRQSLGQGLEFLIYFQGNSAPDKSGLPSDRFSAERTGGSVSTLTIQRTQQEDSAVYLCASSPQQGFIVYGYTFGSGTRLTVV.

The chain links TRBV5-1 to TRBJ2-2; TCRdb's assignment of TRBD1 cannot be checked, as there is no DNA. This CDR3 is built from 17 residues. Germline V gene data show CDR1 as SGHRS and CDR2 as YFSETQ. CDR3 amino acids: CASSLAGQGDDTGELFF.

The CDR3 sequence: CASSPQLAGSYNEQFF. The V call is TRBV7-9, the J call TRBJ2-1; without DNA, the TCRdb call of TRBD2 cannot be checked. Germline V gene data show CDR1 as SEHNR and CDR2 as FQNEAQ (reference sequence). The CDR3 totals 16 residues.

The chain uses TRBV7-6 and TRBJ1-2; TCRdb outputs TRBD1, but without DNA this stays unchecked. The CDR3 covers 13 residues. Germline values: CDR1 SGHVS, CDR2 FNYEAQ. CDR3 amino acids: CASSFGQGEGYTF.

The rearrangement joins TRBV20-1 to TRBJ2-1. The CDR3 length is 15 residues. Looked up from germline, CDR1 is DFQATT and CDR2 is SNEGSKA (reference sequence). The chain's CDR3 is CSARDPRRVDNEQFF.

The chain combines TRBV7-9 with TRBJ2-1; TCRdb's D gene call, TRBD2, goes unchecked for lack of DNA. This CDR3 has 12 residues. Germline CDR1 reads SEHNR; CDR2 reads FQNEAQ (reference sequence). The chain's CDR3 is CASKAGYNEQFF.

V and J are TRBV3-1 and TRBJ2-5; without DNA, the TCRdb call of TRBD1 cannot be checked. This CDR3 comprises 15 residues. Germline V gives CDR1 LGHDT, CDR2 YNNKEL (reference sequence). This CDR3 reads CASSPPSNVMKTQYF.

This chain joins TRBV4-3 and TRBJ2-1. The germline V gene encodes CDR1 LGHNA and CDR2 YSLEER. The CDR3 runs 12 residues. The CDR3 is CASSQDQGEQFF.

The V and J genes are TRBV18 and TRBJ1-3; absent DNA, TCRdb's TRBD1 call cannot be checked. Germline V gene data show CDR1 as KGHSH and CDR2 as LQKENI. This CDR3 is 16 amino acids long. CDR3 protein: CASSPPTGFSGNTIYF.

The chain carries TRBV20-1 and TRBJ2-2; with no DNA, the TCRdb D assignment of TRBD1 cannot be verified. In germline, CDR1 is DFQATT, CDR2 SNEGSKA (reference sequence). CDR3 size: 14 residues. CDR3 residues: CSADRGGNTGELFF.

The chain links TRBV7-9 to TRBJ2-7; there is no DNA to check the TCRdb D call of TRBD2. CDR1 SEHNR and CDR2 FQNEAQ come from the germline V gene (reference sequence). The CDR3 is made up of 17 amino acids. CDR3 protein: CASSTGLAGGHLYEQYF.

CDR3 protein: CASSLTGGAGTEAFF. This chain connects TRBV7-3 to TRBJ1-1; the D gene TCRdb calls, TRBD1, cannot be checked with no DNA. CDR1 is SGHTA and CDR2 is FQGTGA in the germline V gene. The CDR3 contains 15 residues.